This T cell receptor (beta chain) derives from a study of shared clonotypes between healthy human individuals. TCRdb's table, derived via immunoSEQ multiplex PCR, lists solely in-frame clones and lacks some. This sample has approximately 180,000 clones, with roughly 93% found just once. This CDR3 region has 14 residues. From germline, CDR1 is LGHNA and CDR2 YNFKEQ. This clone appeared once. The V call is TRBV4-2, the J call TRBJ2-5; 7 nucleotides line up with TRBD1. The end of the DNA is better explained by TRBJ2-7, so the J call may be wrong. The sample taken for sequencing was naive CD4+ T cells sorted from blood. This sample's subset: CD45RA+ positively selected. The sequence was obtained from a woman aged 25-40 years in good health. CDR3 nucleotide sequence: TGTGCCAGCAGCGACGGGACAGACCCCTACGAGCAGTACTTC. Protein sequence: CASSDGTDPYEQYF.